The entry below describes one T cell receptor (beta chain). Antigen unknown. The data originate from a study of T cell responses to AZD1222 COVID-19 vaccine. The ends were cut back, 0 bases at V and 2 bases at J, with 5 bases in the middle. Germline loops: CDR1 GTSNPN, CDR2 SVGIG (reference sequence). The CDR3 runs to 13 residues. The method was immunoSEQ multiplex PCR; TCRdb's version includes in-frame clones alone and lacks a portion of them. The sample shows some 100,000 clones, roughly nine tenths of them seen only once. Notes on the study in general: Baseline antibody screening turned up just a handful of seropositive AZD1222 recipients.

The TCR comes from an adult in good health. This material consisted of peripheral blood, taken on day 0 of AZD1222 vaccination. V usage is TRBV30 and J usage is TRBJ1-3; D remains unclear. The CDR3 nucleotides read TGTGCCTGGAGTGTACTGACTGGAAACACCATATATTTT. It codes for CAWSVLTGNTIYF.